This T cell receptor (beta chain) was identified during a study of graft-versus-host responses after intestinal transplantation. Study as a whole: Recipients underwent multivisceral, liver-intestinal, or isolated intestinal transplants. General study results and limits: Detected in recipient marrow were GvH clones, some of which were first observed in ileum or blood. High graft-versus-host to host-versus-graft clonal ratios were found in allografts of patients who had graft-donor T cell macrochimerism.

Graft tissue was processed to release intraepithelial and lamina propria lymphocytes. Details on this clone: The antigen is not known.

Per germline, CDR1 SEHNR and CDR2 FQNEAQ (reference sequence). This CDR3 contains 15 residues. V was clipped by 2 bases and J by 7 bases, with 14 bases between them. The method was immunoSEQ multiplex PCR; TCRdb's version includes in-frame clones alone and lacks a portion of them. The sample lists 15,000 to 20,000 clones, around 82% occurring once. The receptor was derived from a human patient who received an intestinal transplant, so some T cells may come from the graft donor. V gene TRBV7-9 combines with J gene TRBJ2-2; maybe TRBD1 (6 bases). This specimen was ileum tissue, taken 17 days after transplant. CDR3 loop: CASSLLSRGIGELFF. The CDR3 DNA sequence: TGTGCCAGCAGCTTACTTTCCAGGGGAATCGGGGAGCTGTTTTTT.